Listed below are T cell receptor beta chains from one sample, sequenced in a study of identical twins. Via MiXCR, TCRdb re-called the 5' RACE reads, giving one row per CDR3 protein. The sample shows about 520,000 distinct CDR3 sequences, 20% to 25% of them seen only once. Another study also made use of these data, one on T cells expressing NK-cell markers.

The sequencing input was CD4+ T cells sorted from blood. Receptors were obtained from a woman under 30 in good health. Both conserved end residues are part of each CDR3. A D gene is named only where the DNA matches it firmly. Clone size is given for some rows only: seen once, a few or many times, or a class if the clone is expanded.

cdr3_aa: CASTQNSNQPQHF; cdr3_nt: TGTGCCAGCACTCAGAACAGCAATCAGCCCCAGCATTTT; j_call: TRBJ1-5; d_call: NA; clone_size: NA; v_call: TRBV12-3/TRBV12-4
cdr3_aa: CASRMGTSGSKEQYF; cdr3_nt: TGTGCCAGCAGGATGGGGACTAGCGGGAGTAAAGAGCAGTACTTC; j_call: TRBJ2-7; d_call: TRBD2; clone_size: NA; v_call: TRBV12-3/TRBV12-4
cdr3_aa: CASSYYRDTNYEQYF; cdr3_nt: TGTGCCAGCAGTTACTATCGGGACACTAACTACGAGCAGTACTTC; j_call: TRBJ2-7; d_call: NA; clone_size: few; v_call: TRBV6-2/TRBV6-3
cdr3_aa: CASSLRGWDGELFF; cdr3_nt: TGTGCCAGCAGTTTAAGGGGATGGGACGGGGAGCTGTTTTTT; j_call: TRBJ2-2; d_call: NA; clone_size: NA; v_call: TRBV12-3/TRBV12-4
cdr3_aa: CSARQGSTQYF; cdr3_nt: TGCAGTGCTCGACAGGGATCGACGCAGTATTTT; j_call: TRBJ2-3; d_call: TRBD1; clone_size: few; v_call: TRBV20-1
cdr3_aa: CASSLTTGGHNEQFF; cdr3_nt: TGTGCCAGCAGCTTAACGACAGGGGGGCATAATGAGCAGTTCTTC; j_call: TRBJ2-1; d_call: TRBD1; clone_size: NA; v_call: TRBV7-3
cdr3_aa: CATGTSENTGELFF; cdr3_nt: TGTGCCACCGGGACTAGCGAAAACACCGGGGAGCTGTTTTTT; j_call: TRBJ2-2; d_call: TRBD2; clone_size: NA; v_call: TRBV10-3
cdr3_aa: CASSQEASGRAPEQFF; cdr3_nt: TGCGCCAGCAGCCAAGAGGCCAGCGGGAGGGCCCCTGAGCAGTTCTTC; j_call: TRBJ2-1; d_call: TRBD2; clone_size: NA; v_call: TRBV4-3
cdr3_aa: CASSDGVRTEAFF; cdr3_nt: TGTGCCAGCAGTGATGGGGTTCGGACTGAAGCTTTCTTT; j_call: TRBJ1-1; d_call: NA; clone_size: NA; v_call: TRBV2
cdr3_aa: CASSQPGTGNEKLFF; cdr3_nt: TGTGCCAGCAGCCAACCAGGGACAGGGAATGAAAAACTGTTTTTT; j_call: TRBJ1-4; d_call: TRBD1; clone_size: few; v_call: TRBV4-2
cdr3_aa: CASSAPAGGYTGELFF; cdr3_nt: TGTGCCAGCAGCGCCCCGGCGGGGGGGTACACCGGGGAGCTGTTTTTT; j_call: TRBJ2-2; d_call: TRBD2; clone_size: few; v_call: TRBV9
cdr3_aa: CASSLAVYNSPLHF; cdr3_nt: TGTGCCAGCAGCTTAGCGGTCTATAATTCACCCCTCCACTTT; j_call: TRBJ1-6; d_call: NA; clone_size: few; v_call: TRBV7-2
cdr3_aa: CSARPGADDQPQHF; cdr3_nt: TGCAGTGCCCGACCAGGGGCGGACGATCAGCCCCAGCATTTT; j_call: TRBJ1-5; d_call: NA; clone_size: few; v_call: TRBV20-1
cdr3_aa: CATASDTEAFF; cdr3_nt: TGTGCCACCGCGTCGGACACTGAAGCTTTCTTT; j_call: TRBJ1-1; d_call: NA; clone_size: few; v_call: TRBV10-3
cdr3_aa: CASTADGTLHF; cdr3_nt: TGTGCCAGCACCGCGGATGGTACCCTCCACTTT; j_call: TRBJ1-6; d_call: NA; clone_size: few; v_call: TRBV12-3/TRBV12-4
cdr3_aa: CSPTGVSSYEQYF; cdr3_nt: TGCAGCCCCACAGGCGTAAGCTCCTACGAGCAGTACTTC; j_call: TRBJ2-7; d_call: NA; clone_size: NA; v_call: TRBV20-1
cdr3_aa: CSVLGAGANVLTF; cdr3_nt: TGCAGCGTTCTAGGGGCTGGGGCCAACGTCCTGACTTTC; j_call: TRBJ2-6; d_call: NA; clone_size: NA; v_call: TRBV29-1
cdr3_aa: CASSPLGPAGFTDTQYF; cdr3_nt: TGTGCCAGCAGCCCTCTAGGGCCAGCGGGATTCACAGATACGCAGTATTTT; j_call: TRBJ2-3; d_call: TRBD2; clone_size: few; v_call: TRBV9
cdr3_aa: CASSPADGVGELFF; cdr3_nt: TGTGCCAGCAGTCCCGCCGACGGAGTCGGGGAGCTGTTTTTT; j_call: TRBJ2-2; d_call: NA; clone_size: many; v_call: TRBV12-3/TRBV12-4
cdr3_aa: CATRHPRGYYNEQFF; cdr3_nt: TGTGCCACTCGACACCCCCGGGGGTACTACAATGAGCAGTTCTTC; j_call: TRBJ2-1; d_call: NA; clone_size: NA; v_call: TRBV19
cdr3_aa: CASSPREGGRSYNEQFF; cdr3_nt: TGTGCCAGCAGCCCACGGGAGGGCGGGAGGTCCTACAATGAGCAGTTCTTC; j_call: TRBJ2-1; d_call: TRBD2; clone_size: few; v_call: TRBV7-2
cdr3_aa: CSARASGRDTGELFF; cdr3_nt: TGCAGTGCTAGAGCTAGCGGGAGGGACACCGGGGAGCTGTTTTTT; j_call: TRBJ2-2; d_call: TRBD2; clone_size: few; v_call: TRBV20-1
cdr3_aa: CASSLAMTGGRDEQFF; cdr3_nt: TGTGCCAGCAGCTTAGCGATGACAGGGGGCCGAGATGAGCAGTTCTTC; j_call: TRBJ2-1; d_call: TRBD1; clone_size: NA; v_call: TRBV7-9
cdr3_aa: CASSPRGIEYNEQFF; cdr3_nt: TGTGCCAGCAGCCCAAGGGGAATCGAATACAATGAGCAGTTCTTC; j_call: TRBJ2-1; d_call: NA; clone_size: NA; v_call: TRBV7-9
cdr3_aa: CASMGAEGGTQYF; cdr3_nt: TGTGCCAGCATGGGAGCGGAGGGAGGTACGCAGTATTTT; j_call: TRBJ2-3; d_call: NA; clone_size: NA; v_call: TRBV11-3
cdr3_aa: CATRTSENYEQYF; cdr3_nt: TGTGCCACCCGGACTAGCGAGAACTACGAGCAGTACTTC; j_call: TRBJ2-7; d_call: TRBD2; clone_size: few; v_call: TRBV10-3
cdr3_aa: CASSKQPGAGGSEAFF; cdr3_nt: TGTGCCAGCAGCAAACAACCGGGGGCAGGGGGCTCTGAAGCTTTCTTT; j_call: TRBJ1-1; d_call: TRBD1; clone_size: few; v_call: TRBV9
cdr3_aa: CASALTGDTEAFF; cdr3_nt: TGCGCCAGCGCCCTGACAGGGGACACTGAAGCTTTCTTT; j_call: TRBJ1-1; d_call: TRBD1; clone_size: few; v_call: TRBV5-1
cdr3_aa: CSARNRASYNEQFF; cdr3_nt: TGCAGTGCTAGAAATCGGGCGTCCTACAATGAGCAGTTCTTC; j_call: TRBJ2-1; d_call: NA; clone_size: NA; v_call: TRBV20-1
cdr3_aa: CASSATGTSSEQFF; cdr3_nt: TGTGCCAGCAGCGCTACCGGGACTAGCAGTGAGCAGTTCTTC; j_call: TRBJ2-1; d_call: TRBD2; clone_size: few; v_call: TRBV7-9
cdr3_aa: CASSRLEDTQYF; cdr3_nt: TGTGCCAGCAGCCGGCTGGAGGATACGCAGTATTTT; j_call: TRBJ2-3; d_call: NA; clone_size: NA; v_call: TRBV3-1
cdr3_aa: CASSFHGPYNSPLHF; cdr3_nt: TGTGCCAGCAGTTTTCACGGACCATATAATTCACCCCTCCACTTT; j_call: TRBJ1-6; d_call: NA; clone_size: few; v_call: TRBV12-3/TRBV12-4
cdr3_aa: CASSPGVSSTDTQYF; cdr3_nt: TGTGCCAGCAGCCCCGGCGTGTCTAGCACAGATACGCAGTATTTT; j_call: TRBJ2-3; d_call: NA; clone_size: NA; v_call: TRBV3-1
cdr3_aa: CASSFRTSGGPSSYEQYF; cdr3_nt: TGTGCCAGCAGCTTCAGGACTAGCGGGGGGCCGAGCTCCTACGAGCAGTACTTC; j_call: TRBJ2-7; d_call: TRBD2; clone_size: few; v_call: TRBV7-8
cdr3_aa: CASGQGAREQYF; cdr3_nt: TGTGCCAGCGGCCAGGGGGCAAGGGAGCAGTACTTC; j_call: TRBJ2-7; d_call: TRBD1; clone_size: NA; v_call: TRBV7-9
cdr3_aa: CASSQGGRNTEQFF; cdr3_nt: TGCGCCAGCAGCCAAGGTGGTAGAAATACTGAGCAGTTCTTC; j_call: TRBJ2-1; d_call: NA; clone_size: many; v_call: TRBV4-3
cdr3_aa: CATSTGQGHYNEQFF; cdr3_nt: TGTGCCACCAGCACCGGACAGGGGCACTACAATGAGCAGTTCTTC; j_call: TRBJ2-1; d_call: TRBD1; clone_size: NA; v_call: TRBV15
cdr3_aa: CASSSNRGLLRRQFF; cdr3_nt: TGTGCCAGCAGCTCAAACCGGGGACTCCTCAGACGGCAGTTCTTC; j_call: TRBJ2-1; d_call: NA; clone_size: NA; v_call: TRBV7-8
cdr3_aa: CASSLLANLDTEAFF; cdr3_nt: TGTGCCAGCAGCTTGTTGGCAAACCTCGACACTGAAGCTTTCTTT; j_call: TRBJ1-1; d_call: NA; clone_size: few; v_call: TRBV7-2
cdr3_aa: CSARDPSGYADTQYF; cdr3_nt: TGCAGTGCTAGAGATCCTAGCGGGTATGCAGATACGCAGTATTTT; j_call: TRBJ2-3; d_call: TRBD2; clone_size: few; v_call: TRBV20-1
cdr3_aa: CASSYARDTQYF; cdr3_nt: TGCGCCAGCAGCTACGCCCGAGATACGCAGTATTTT; j_call: TRBJ2-3; d_call: NA; clone_size: NA; v_call: TRBV5-1
cdr3_aa: CASSRGLAGNQETQYF; cdr3_nt: TGTGCCAGCAGTCGTGGACTAGCGGGAAACCAAGAGACCCAGTACTTC; j_call: TRBJ2-5; d_call: TRBD2; clone_size: NA; v_call: TRBV12-3/TRBV12-4
cdr3_aa: CSVVGQGSDTQYF; cdr3_nt: TGCAGCGTTGTTGGGCAGGGATCAGATACGCAGTATTTT; j_call: TRBJ2-3; d_call: NA; clone_size: many; v_call: TRBV29-1
cdr3_aa: CASSQLAGDEQYF; cdr3_nt: TGCGCCAGCAGCCAACTAGCGGGAGACGAGCAGTACTTC; j_call: TRBJ2-7; d_call: TRBD2; clone_size: NA; v_call: TRBV4-3
cdr3_aa: CASSLSQQETQYF; cdr3_nt: TGCGCCAGCAGCTTGTCACAGCAAGAGACCCAGTACTTC; j_call: TRBJ2-5; d_call: NA; clone_size: many; v_call: TRBV5-1
cdr3_aa: CASSSFRRGANSPLHF; cdr3_nt: TGTGCCAGCAGTTCCTTCCGTAGGGGGGCTAATTCACCCCTCCACTTT; j_call: TRBJ1-6; d_call: NA; clone_size: few; v_call: TRBV12-3/TRBV12-4
cdr3_aa: CASSHGLAADTQYF; cdr3_nt: TGTGCCAGCAGCCACGGACTAGCCGCAGATACGCAGTATTTT; j_call: TRBJ2-3; d_call: TRBD2; clone_size: NA; v_call: TRBV9
cdr3_aa: CASSLRKGEQYF; cdr3_nt: TGTGCCAGCAGTTTAAGAAAGGGCGAGCAGTACTTC; j_call: TRBJ2-7; d_call: NA; clone_size: few; v_call: TRBV6-5
cdr3_aa: CASSVSPSATRDNNEQFF; cdr3_nt: TGTGCCAGCAGCGTATCCCCTTCGGCTACGCGGGATAATAATGAGCAGTTCTTC; j_call: TRBJ2-1; d_call: NA; clone_size: few; v_call: TRBV9
cdr3_aa: CATGGGVGTEAFF; cdr3_nt: TGTGCCACCGGAGGGGGCGTCGGCACTGAAGCTTTCTTT; j_call: TRBJ1-1; d_call: TRBD1; clone_size: NA; v_call: TRBV6-1
cdr3_aa: CASSVRLRDGALETQYF; cdr3_nt: TGTGCCAGCAGCGTGAGATTACGGGACGGGGCTTTAGAGACCCAGTACTTC; j_call: TRBJ2-5; d_call: NA; clone_size: NA; v_call: TRBV7-7
cdr3_aa: CASSERQSNYGYTF; cdr3_nt: TGTGCCAGCAGTGAAAGACAGTCTAACTATGGCTACACCTTC; j_call: TRBJ1-2; d_call: NA; clone_size: NA; v_call: TRBV2
cdr3_aa: CSVGGQSTDTQYF; cdr3_nt: TGCAGCGTTGGGGGACAGAGCACAGATACGCAGTATTTT; j_call: TRBJ2-3; d_call: TRBD1; clone_size: NA; v_call: TRBV29-1
cdr3_aa: CASTGLAGDTDTQYF; cdr3_nt: TGTGCCAGCACCGGACTAGCGGGAGACACAGATACGCAGTATTTT; j_call: TRBJ2-3; d_call: TRBD2; clone_size: few; v_call: TRBV6-1
cdr3_aa: CAISAPASEATNYGYTF; cdr3_nt: TGTGCCATCAGTGCTCCCGCGAGCGAGGCTACTAACTATGGCTACACCTTC; j_call: TRBJ1-2; d_call: NA; clone_size: few; v_call: TRBV10-3